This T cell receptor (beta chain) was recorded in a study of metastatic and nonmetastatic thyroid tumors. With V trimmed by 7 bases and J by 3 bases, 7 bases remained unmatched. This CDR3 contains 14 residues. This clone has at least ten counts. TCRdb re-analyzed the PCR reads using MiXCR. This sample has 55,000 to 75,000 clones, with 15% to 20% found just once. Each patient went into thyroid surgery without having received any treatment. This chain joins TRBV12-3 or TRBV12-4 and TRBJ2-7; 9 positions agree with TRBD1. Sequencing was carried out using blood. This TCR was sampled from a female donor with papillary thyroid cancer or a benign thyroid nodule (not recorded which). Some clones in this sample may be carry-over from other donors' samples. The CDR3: CASTNRGRNYEQYF. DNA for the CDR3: TGTGCCAGCACGAACAGGGGGCGAAACTACGAGCAGTACTTC.